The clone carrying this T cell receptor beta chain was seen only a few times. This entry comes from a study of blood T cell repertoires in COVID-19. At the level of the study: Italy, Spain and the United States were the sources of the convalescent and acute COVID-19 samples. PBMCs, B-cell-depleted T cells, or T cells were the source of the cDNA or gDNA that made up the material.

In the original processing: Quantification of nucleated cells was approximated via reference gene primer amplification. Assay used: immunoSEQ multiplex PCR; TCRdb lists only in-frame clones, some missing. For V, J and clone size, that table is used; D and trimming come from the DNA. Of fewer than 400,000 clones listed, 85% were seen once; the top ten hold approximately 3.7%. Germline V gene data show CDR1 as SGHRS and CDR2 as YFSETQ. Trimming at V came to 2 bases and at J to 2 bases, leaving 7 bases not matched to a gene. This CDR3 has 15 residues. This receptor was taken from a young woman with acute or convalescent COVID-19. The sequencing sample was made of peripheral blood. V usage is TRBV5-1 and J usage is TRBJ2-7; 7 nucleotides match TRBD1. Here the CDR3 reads CASSLSGQGAYEQYF. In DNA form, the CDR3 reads TGCGCCAGCAGCTTATCAGGGCAGGGGGCCTACGAGCAGTACTTC.